Below are 21 T cell receptor beta chains sequenced from a single sample in a study of T cells in Graves' hyperthyroidism and ophthalmopathy. Amplified regions were TCR beta CDR3 sequences from RNA transcripts. A set of HTBI primers served as the primers for a first-round RT-PCR of the TCR CDR3. Using its own MiXCR run on the multiplex PCR reads, TCRdb lists one record per CDR3 protein. The profile shows around 270,000 distinct CDR3 sequences, around a fifth of them singletons. Material for sequencing was blood. These receptors came from a man aged 45-60 years with Graves' ophthalmopathy.

The gene calls are TRBV28 and TRBJ2-7; D uncertain. Per the germline V gene, CDR1 is MDHEN and CDR2 is SYDVKM. The CDR3 has 15 amino acids. V was trimmed by 4 bases and J by 3 bases, leaving 16 bases between them. As DNA, the CDR3 is TGTGCCAGCAGTTCTCCGGGTCGGTCAAACTACGAGCAGTACTTC. Translated, it gives CASSSPGRSNYEQYF.

The J gene is TRBJ1-5, the V gene TRBV14, with D uncertain. CDR1 SGHDN and CDR2 FVKESK come from the germline V gene. The CDR3 is made up of 12 amino acids. V lost 4 bases to trimming and J lost 7 bases, with 8 bases between them. In nucleotides, the CDR3 is TGTGCCAGCAGCCTGATCGGCCAGCCCCAGCATTTT. It is translated as CASSLIGQPQHF.

This clonotype has at least ten counts. This CDR3 reads CASSFVAGVETQYF. CDR3 DNA sequence: TGTGCCAGCAGCTTTGTAGCGGGAGTCGAGACCCAGTACTTC. V is TRBV11-2 and J is TRBJ2-5; 9 bases line up with TRBD2. Losses at the gene ends were 3 bases for V and 5 bases for J; bases not matched to a gene: 4. Germline V gene lookup returns CDR1 SGHAT and CDR2 FQNNGV. This CDR3 comprises 14 residues.

This chain uses TRBV2 with TRBJ1-5; 7 bases are shared with TRBD1. J was trimmed by 5 bases and V by 6 bases; bases with no gene match: 7. The CDR3 runs 14 residues. CDR1 is SNHLY and CDR2 is FYNNEI in the germline V gene. The CDR3 DNA follows: TGTGCCAGCAGGGAACAGGGGTCCGATCAGCCCCAGCATTTT. It specifies CASREQGSDQPQHF.

This clonotype was counted ten times or more. The rearrangement uses TRBV27 and TRBJ2-7, with TRBD2 matching over 10 bases. Germline loops: CDR1 MNHEY, CDR2 SMNVEV (reference sequence). The V and J ends lost 0 bases and 3 bases, in that order; junction bases with no gene match: 8. This CDR3 is 17 amino acids long. DNA of the CDR3: TGTGCCAGCAGTTTATCCGCTAGCGGGAGAGGGGTCTACGAGCAGTACTTC. It encodes CASSLSASGRGVYEQYF.

This clonotype has ten or more counts. The V gene is TRBV30, the J gene TRBJ1-2; D might be TRBD1 (5 bases). Germline V gives CDR1 GTSNPN, CDR2 SVGIG (reference sequence). This CDR3 contains 14 residues. Deletions cut 0 bases from V and 4 bases from J, with 12 bases between. The CDR3 region is CAWSVRGGAYGYTF. The DNA of the CDR3 is TGTGCCTGGAGTGTCCGGGGGGGAGCCTATGGCTACACCTTC.

This clonotype has a count of ten or more. The J gene is TRBJ2-5, the V gene TRBV6-1; 8 positions match TRBD2. CDR1 and CDR2 (germline): MNHNS, SASEGT. V trimming: 6 bases; J trimming: 5 bases; junction bases outside the gene matches: 8. The CDR3 spans 14 residues. CDR3 sequence (DNA): TGTGCCAGCAGGCGCCAGCGGGAGACGGAGACCCAGTACTTC. Encoded protein: CASRRQRETETQYF.

The V and J genes are TRBV11-2 and TRBJ2-7, with 9 bases identical to TRBD1. Germline V CDR1 and CDR2: SGHAT, FQNNGV. This CDR3 has 15 amino acids. Trimming cost V 5 bases and J 0 bases; bases outside gene matches: 5. The CDR3 DNA is TGTGCCAGCAGCCACGGACAGGGGTCCTCCTACGAGCAGTACTTC. Translated, it gives CASSHGQGSSYEQYF.

There are many counts of this clonotype. The V gene is TRBV30, the J gene TRBJ1-1; perhaps TRBD1 as D (5 bases). This CDR3 is 13 amino acids long. V was trimmed by 4 bases and J by 3 bases, leaving 12 bases between them. The germline V gene has CDR1 GTSNPN and CDR2 SVGIG (reference sequence). CDR3 loop: CAWTTRGDTEAFF. In DNA, the CDR3 is TGTGCCTGGACTACACGAGGGGACACTGAAGCTTTCTTT.

This clonotype was counted between two and nine times. CDR3: CASSEHPNGSYNSPLHF. The CDR3 DNA follows: TGTGCCAGCAGTGAACACCCGAACGGCTCCTATAATTCACCCCTCCACTTT. The chain has TRBV25-1 and TRBJ1-6; D uncertain. CDR1 is MGHDK, CDR2 SYGVNS, per germline. The CDR3 is made up of 17 amino acids. Trimming took 2 bases from V and 0 from J, leaving 11 bases between them.

The chain recombines TRBV4-2 with TRBJ1-6, with D hard to call. This CDR3 spans 16 amino acids. Per the germline V gene, CDR1 is LGHNA and CDR2 is YNFKEQ. V was clipped by 0 bases and J by 0 bases, with 6 bases between them. This CDR3 is CASSQETLSYNSPLHF. The CDR3 DNA follows: TGTGCCAGCAGCCAAGAGACACTCTCCTATAATTCACCCCTCCACTTT.

The sample holds many counts of this clonotype. The chain carries TRBV3-1 and TRBJ2-1; 8 bases map to TRBD2. This CDR3 is built from 11 residues. Germline CDR1 LGHDT, CDR2 YNNKEL (reference sequence). V was clipped by 5 bases and J by 15 bases; unmatched bases: 6. CDR3 sequence reads: CASSTGTRLFF. For the CDR3, the DNA is TGTGCCAGCAGCACCGGGACTAGGCTGTTCTTC.

This clonotype was seen many times. This rearrangement joins TRBV5-6 to TRBJ1-2; 11 bases agree with TRBD1. V was pared by 4 bases and J by 12 bases, with 11 bases of the junction left unmatched. CDR3 length equals 14 residues. In germline, CDR1 is SGHDT, CDR2 YYEEEE. The CDR3 sequence: CASSPRDRGDVDTF. CDR3 DNA: TGTGCCAGCAGCCCCCGGGACAGGGGGGATGTGGACACCTTC. Together with reference TRBV5-6 and TRBJ1-2, the CDR3 gives the full variable domain: DAGVTQSPTHLIKTRGQQVTLRCSPKSGHDTVSWYQQALGQGPQFIFQYYEEEERQRGNFPDRFSGHQFPNYSSELNVNALLLGDSALYLCASSPRDRGDVDTFGSGTRLTVV.

This clonotype has at least ten counts. The chain is built from TRBV6-1 and TRBJ1-3, with no clear D. The CDR3 contains 14 residues. Trimming took off 5 bases at V and 3 bases at J, with 11 bases between the two ends. The germline V gene encodes CDR1 MNHNS and CDR2 SASEGT. The CDR3 nucleotides read TGTGCCAGCAGTATCAAGCGAGATGGAAACACCATATATTTT. Protein product: CASSIKRDGNTIYF.

To note about this clonotype: At one boundary the junction diverges from the germline segment, which might be a read error. This chain joins TRBV2 and TRBJ2-1, with 12 nucleotides matching TRBD1. There are 19 residues in the CDR3. Germline V lookup: CDR1 SNHLY, CDR2 FYNNEI. Written as DNA, the CDR3 is TGTGCCAGCAGGGGGACAGGGGGCGCCTCCGGGAGGGGTCACAATGTGCAGTTCTTC. This translates into CASRGTGGASGRGHNVQFF.

This clonotype occurred many times. The chain recombines TRBV30 with TRBJ2-1, with D unresolved. V lost 1 base, J lost 3 bases, and 10 bases lay in between. CDR1 and CDR2 from the germline V gene are GTSNPN and SVGIG (reference sequence). The CDR3 spans 14 residues. The CDR3 region is CAWSGWEFYNEQFF. DNA of the CDR3: TGTGCCTGGAGTGGGTGGGAATTCTACAATGAGCAGTTCTTC.

The chain combines TRBV19 with TRBJ2-6; D not certain. V was shortened by 2 bases and J by 0 bases, with 8 bases between the two germline ends. From germline, CDR1 is LNHDA and CDR2 SQIVND (reference sequence). This CDR3 is 16 amino acids long. DNA for the CDR3: TGTGCCAGTAGTATATTCTCAGTCTCTGGGGCCAACGTCCTGACTTTC. Its protein product is CASSIFSVSGANVLTF.

This chain joins TRBV18 and TRBJ2-2; D not resolved. Germline CDR1 and CDR2: KGHSH and LQKENI. Deletions cut 0 bases from V and 6 bases from J, with 11 bases between. There are 15 residues in the CDR3. The CDR3 here is CASSPPTLVAGELFF. The DNA of the CDR3 is TGTGCCAGCTCACCACCGACACTGGTGGCCGGGGAGCTGTTTTTT.

CDR3: CASSSGTSGRVSEQFF. The CDR3 DNA sequence: TGTGCCAGCAGCTCCGGGACTAGCGGGAGGGTGAGTGAGCAGTTCTTC. The rearrangement uses TRBV13 and TRBJ2-1; 16 nucleotides align to TRBD2. In germline, CDR1 is PRHDT, CDR2 FYEKMQ (reference sequence). After removal of 4 bases from V and 9 bases from J, the junction contained 6 bases not matched to a gene. This CDR3 is 16 amino acids long.

In its sample, this clonotype was seen many times. The V call is TRBV5-5, the J call TRBJ2-3; D unresolved. The CDR3 totals 14 residues. Germline values: CDR1 SGHKS, CDR2 YYEKEE (reference sequence). The V gene lost 1 base and the J gene lost 6 bases, with 12 bases spanning the gap. The CDR3 DNA reads TGTGCCAGCAGCTTGTCCTGGTTGGGGGATACGCAGTATTTT. Amino acid sequence: CASSLSWLGDTQYF.

This clonotype was detected a few times. The chain carries TRBV11-2 and TRBJ1-6, with D perhaps TRBD1 (6 bases). V was trimmed by 5 bases and J by 0 bases, leaving 14 bases between them. Germline CDR1 SGHAT, CDR2 FQNNGV. This CDR3 contains 17 residues. DNA for the CDR3: TGTGCCAGCAGCCCGGGGGGCTTGAGCTCCTATAATTCACCCCTCCACTTT. Its translation: CASSPGGLSSYNSPLHF.